A selection of T cell receptor beta chains follows, all from one sample in a study of immune heterogeneity within non-small cell lung tumors. TCRdb redid the calling of the multiplex PCR reads with MiXCR, one entry per CDR3 protein. The sample consists of some 11,000 distinct CDR3 sequences, almost 30% of them appearing once. The sequenced sample consisted of lung tumor tissue. These receptors were taken from a woman in her forties or fifties with non-small cell lung cancer. The CDR3 runs from the conserved cysteine through the conserved F or W. Fields, in order: V gene, D gene, J gene, clone size, CDR3 protein, CDR3 DNA. A D gene is named only where the DNA matches it firmly. Size values are once, few and many counts, or a class for expanded clones, and some rows have none.

TRBV7-2	NA	TRBJ2-1	NA	CASSLVNEQFF	TGTGCCAGCAGCTTAGTCAATGAGCAGTTCTTC
TRBV7-3	NA	TRBJ1-6	NA	CASSLTGVNNSPLHF	TGTGCCAGCAGCTTAACAGGGGTTAATAATTCACCCCTCCACTTT
TRBV28	NA	TRBJ2-1	many	CASTTLGGGYNEQFF	TGTGCCAGCACTACCCTGGGGGGAGGCTACAATGAGCAGTTCTTC
TRBV4-2	TRBD2	TRBJ2-1	few	CASSQAAGDYNEQFF	TGTGCCAGCAGCCAAGCAGCGGGGGACTACAATGAGCAGTTCTTC
TRBV19	TRBD2	TRBJ2-1	NA	CASSRIRGSGSYNEQFF	TGTGCCAGTAGTAGAATACGCGGGAGTGGTTCCTACAATGAGCAGTTCTTC
TRBV6-1	NA	TRBJ2-7	many	CASTKDSVLTSYEQYF	TGTGCCAGCACCAAGGACAGTGTCCTGACCTCCTACGAGCAGTACTTC
TRBV28	NA	TRBJ1-4	medium-sized	CASIGGTNEKLFF	TGTGCCAGCATCGGGGGGACTAATGAAAAACTGTTTTTT
TRBV10-3	TRBD1	TRBJ1-2	NA	CAIRGGQENYGYTF	TGTGCCATCAGGGGGGGACAGGAGAACTATGGCTACACCTTC
TRBV20-1	NA	TRBJ2-2	medium-sized	CSASPDTSNTGELFF	TGCAGTGCAAGCCCGGACACCTCGAACACCGGGGAGCTGTTTTTT
TRBV5-1	NA	TRBJ2-3	many	CASSSLSLTVRSTDTQYF	TGCGCCAGCAGCTCCCTTTCGTTGACAGTGCGTAGCACAGATACGCAGTATTTT
TRBV28	NA	TRBJ2-6	many	CASSLGLWQGYSGANVLTF	TGTGCCAGCAGTTTAGGACTTTGGCAGGGCTACTCTGGGGCCAACGTCCTGACTTTC
TRBV24-1	NA	TRBJ2-5	NA	CATGRAGKETQYF	TGTGCCACCGGCAGGGCGGGCAAAGAGACCCAGTACTTC
TRBV20-1	NA	TRBJ2-7	many	CSARDGTYEQYF	TGCAGTGCCAGGGACGGAACCTACGAGCAGTACTTC
TRBV7-7	NA	TRBJ2-2	few	CASREGANTGELFF	TGTGCCAGCAGGGAAGGAGCGAACACCGGGGAGCTGTTTTTT
TRBV12-3/TRBV12-4	NA	TRBJ2-3	NA	CASSRGDTQYF	TGTGCCAGCAGCCGGGGAGATACGCAGTATTTT
TRBV5-1	NA	TRBJ2-3	medium-sized	CASSPGRRTDTQYF	TGCGCCAGCAGCCCGGGCCGCCGCACAGATACGCAGTATTTT
TRBV18	NA	TRBJ1-1	medium-sized	CASSLQGMNTEAFF	TGTGCCAGCTCACTACAGGGAATGAACACTGAAGCTTTCTTT
TRBV24-1	NA	TRBJ2-2	few	CATSDFRQNTVELFF	TGTGCCACCAGTGATTTCAGGCAAAACACCGTGGAGCTGTTTTTT
TRBV10-2	NA	TRBJ1-2	NA	CASSRDLNYGYTF	TGCGCCAGCAGCCGAGACTTGAACTATGGCTACACCTTC
TRBV10-3	TRBD1	TRBJ1-1	few	CATVQGPETEAFF	TGTGCCACGGTACAGGGGCCGGAGACTGAAGCTTTCTTT
TRBV5-1	NA	TRBJ2-6	few	CASSLAGGAGANVLTF	TGCGCCAGCAGCTTGGCCGGGGGAGCTGGGGCCAACGTCCTGACTTTC
TRBV5-5	NA	TRBJ2-7	once	CASSLTYSYEQYF	TGTGCCAGCAGCTTAACATACTCCTACGAGCAGTACTTC
TRBV19	NA	TRBJ1-5	many	CASRWGRGTTYSNQPQHF	TGTGCCAGTAGATGGGGGAGAGGTACCACCTATAGCAATCAGCCCCAGCATTTT
TRBV12-3/TRBV12-4	NA	TRBJ1-3	many	CASSPHSSGNTIYF	TGTGCCAGCAGCCCCCACAGCTCTGGAAACACCATATATTTT
TRBV11-2	NA	TRBJ2-7	medium-sized	CASSLVAWSYEQYF	TGTGCCAGCAGCTTAGTAGCTTGGTCGTACGAGCAGTACTTC
TRBV19	NA	TRBJ1-2	many	CASSMGQGRRGYTF	TGTGCCAGTAGTATGGGGCAGGGAAGGCGAGGCTACACCTTC
TRBV4-1	TRBD1	TRBJ1-3	NA	CASSQGQGGAGNTIYF	TGCGCCAGCAGCCAAGGTCAGGGGGGGGCCGGAAACACCATATATTTT
TRBV29-1	TRBD2	TRBJ2-3	NA	CSARVFVAGVITDTQYF	TGCAGCGCGAGAGTCTTTGTGGCGGGAGTTATCACAGATACGCAGTATTTT
TRBV19	NA	TRBJ2-6	many	CASNRRTDSSGANVLTF	TGTGCCAGTAATCGGAGGACGGATAGCTCTGGGGCCAACGTCCTGACTTTC
TRBV9	TRBD1	TRBJ1-1	few	CASSAADRVAEAFF	TGTGCCAGCAGCGCCGCGGACAGGGTGGCTGAAGCTTTCTTT
TRBV11-2	NA	TRBJ2-7	few	CASSLVGGTHEQYF	TGTGCCAGCAGCTTAGTAGGGGGTACCCACGAGCAGTACTTC
TRBV6-2/TRBV6-3	NA	TRBJ2-7	NA	CASTPSPVHTGRIYEQYF	TGTGCCAGCACCCCCAGTCCGGTACACACAGGGCGAATATACGAGCAGTACTTC
TRBV10-3	NA	TRBJ1-2	NA	CAISESREGSQGYTF	TGTGCCATCAGTGAGTCAAGGGAGGGGAGCCAAGGCTACACCTTC
TRBV13	NA	TRBJ1-1	many	CASSPRQLNTEAFF	TGTGCCAGCAGCCCCCGACAGCTGAACACTGAAGCTTTCTTT
TRBV20-1	NA	TRBJ1-4	many	CSARDRSTSTNEKLFF	TGCAGTGCTAGAGATAGGTCGACATCAACTAATGAAAAACTGTTTTTT
TRBV28	NA	TRBJ1-4	many	CASSFGGPGEEKLFF	TGTGCCAGCAGTTTCGGGGGACCGGGTGAAGAAAAACTGTTTTTT
TRBV27	TRBD1	TRBJ1-2	many	CASSPRQGEGYGYTF	TGTGCCAGCAGTCCGCGACAGGGGGAGGGCTATGGCTACACCTTC
TRBV28	NA	TRBJ1-4	medium-sized	CASRAGGGEKLFF	TGTGCCAGCAGGGCGGGGGGAGGAGAAAAACTGTTTTTT